One and the same sample provided the 26 T cell receptor beta chains below, sequenced in a study of blood T cell repertoires in COVID-19. Sequenced by immunoSEQ multiplex PCR; TCRdb stores in-frame clones only, minus some. The data hold 200,000 to 250,000 clones, with roughly 84% observed a single time. Input material: peripheral blood. The receptors derive from a man between 45 and 60 years old with active or convalescent COVID-19.

The chain carries TRBV2 and TRBJ2-7, with 7 bases lining up with TRBD1. The length of the CDR3 is 12 residues. V lost 10 bases and J lost 3; bases outside the gene matches: 6. The germline V gene encodes CDR1 SNHLY and CDR2 FYNNEI. CDR3 protein: CAILGQDYEQYF. In nucleotides, the CDR3 is TGTGCCATCCTAGGACAGGACTACGAGCAGTACTTC. The entire variable domain, with the rest obtained from reference TRBV2 and TRBJ2-7, is as follows: EPEVTQTPSHQVTQMGQEVILRCVPISNHLYFYWYRQILGQKVEFLVSFYNNEISEKSEIFDDQFSVERPDGSNFTLKIRSTKLEDSAMYFCAILGQDYEQYFGPGTRLTVT.

In the case of this clone: In the same sample, other DNA sequences code for this CDR3. The rearrangement joins TRBV13 to TRBJ1-2; 8 bases fit TRBD1. The J segment lost 3 bases and the V segment lost 0 bases, leaving 0 bases of the junction unmatched. The CDR3 spans 14 residues. Germline CDR1 PRHDT, CDR2 FYEKMQ (reference sequence). CDR3 nucleotides: TGTGCCAGCAGCTTAGGACAGGGGGACTATGGCTACACCTTC. Residues: CASSLGQGDYGYTF.

The chain employs TRBV7-6 and TRBJ1-1; a possible D gene is TRBD1 (6 bases). Trimming removed 1 base at V and 9 bases at J, with 18 bases between. This CDR3 is 15 amino acids long. Germline loops: CDR1 SGHVS, CDR2 FNYEAQ. As DNA, the CDR3 is TGTGCCAGCAGCTTAGTCGCAGGGGATTCGAGTAAAGCTTTCTTT. It yields the protein CASSLVAGDSSKAFF.

The genes are TRBV5-4 and TRBJ2-1, with 8 bases that match TRBD2. J was trimmed by 5 bases and V by 2 bases; bases with no gene match: 6. Germline lookup yields CDR1 SGHNT and CDR2 YYREEE (reference sequence). This CDR3 comprises 15 residues. CDR3 in DNA: TGTGCCAGCAGCTTTATAGCGGGGACTCACAATGAGCAGTTCTTC. It specifies CASSFIAGTHNEQFF.

J is TRBJ1-2 and V is TRBV19; D uncertain. Per germline, CDR1 LNHDA and CDR2 SQIVND (reference sequence). The CDR3 spans 14 residues. V gave up 4 bases and J gave up 1 base, with 10 bases separating them. In DNA form, the CDR3 reads TGTGCCAGTAGTACAGGAAGAGTTAACTATGGCTACACCTTC. This gives the protein CASSTGRVNYGYTF.

The rearrangement uses TRBV19 and TRBJ2-2, with 7 bases identical to TRBD1. Germline-derived CDR1 and CDR2 are LNHDA and SQIVND (reference sequence). Unmatched junction bases numbered 2, after V lost 4 bases and J lost 0 bases. The CDR3 totals 15 residues. Written as DNA, the CDR3 is TGTGCCAGTAGTAGACAGGGCTCGAACACCGGGGAGCTGTTTTTT. Translating gives CASSRQGSNTGELFF. Together with reference TRBV19 and TRBJ2-2, the CDR3 gives the full variable domain: DGGITQSPKYLFRKEGQNVTLSCEQNLNHDAMYWYRQDPGQGLRLIYYSQIVNDFQKGDIAEGYSVSREKKESFPLTVTSAQKNPTAFYLCASSRQGSNTGELFFGEGSRLTVL.

The chain uses TRBV11-1 and TRBJ1-2, with D possibly being TRBD1 (6 bases). The CDR3 extends over 16 amino acids. CDR1 SGHAT and CDR2 FQDESV come from the germline V gene (reference sequence). With 5 bases removed from V and 0 bases from J, the gap between germline ends came to 16 bases. CDR3 residues: CASSPRDTLSNYGYTF. The CDR3 region has the DNA TGTGCCAGCAGCCCTCGGGACACCCTTTCTAACTATGGCTACACCTTC. The entire variable domain, with the rest obtained from reference TRBV11-1 and TRBJ1-2, is as follows: EAEVAQSPRYKITEKSQAVAFWCDPISGHATLYWYRQILGQGPELLVQFQDESVVDDSQLPKDRFSAERLKGVDSTLKIQPAELGDSAMYLCASSPRDTLSNYGYTFGSGTRLTVV.

The chain uses TRBV2 and TRBJ2-7, with 7 positions matching TRBD2. With V trimmed by 5 bases and J by 0 bases, 7 bases remained unmatched. This CDR3 has 15 residues. Germline V gives CDR1 SNHLY, CDR2 FYNNEI. The CDR3 sequence is CASSPRSGTSYEQYV. CDR3 in DNA: TGTGCCAGCAGTCCGAGAAGCGGGACCTCCTACGAGCAGTACGTC.

The chain carries TRBV9 and TRBJ2-1; TRBD2 matches 14 bases. Per germline, CDR1 SGDLS and CDR2 YYNGEE. V trimming: 4 bases; J trimming: 3 bases; junction bases outside the gene matches: 6. The CDR3 extends over 17 amino acids. The CDR3 reads CASSPWTSGGYYNEQFF. The CDR3 nucleotides are TGTGCCAGCAGCCCCTGGACTAGCGGGGGGTACTACAATGAGCAGTTCTTC.

The chain joins TRBV5-1 to TRBJ1-1, with D unclear. V was pared by 1 base and J by 2 bases, with 9 bases between. Germline CDR1 SGHRS, CDR2 YFSETQ. CDR3 length equals 14 residues. Written as DNA, the CDR3 is TGCGCCAGCAGCTTGCAACGGGAAAACACTGAAGCTTTCTTT. It is translated as CASSLQRENTEAFF.

This clone was counted a single time. The rearrangement links TRBV3-1 (or the pseudogene TRBV3-2) to TRBJ2-1; 10 bases line up with TRBD2. CDR3 length equals 19 residues. In germline, CDR1 is LGHDT, CDR2 YNNKEL (reference sequence). V was clipped by 3 bases and J by 1 base; unmatched bases: 12. CDR3 region: CASSQPGVAGGGSYNEQFF. For the CDR3, the DNA is TGTGCCAGCAGCCAGCCGGGGGTAGCGGGGGGAGGATCCTACAATGAGCAGTTCTTC.

The V and J genes are TRBV6-5 and TRBJ2-1; 8 nucleotides agree with TRBD2. The CDR3 has 14 residues. V lost 8 bases to trimming and J lost 4 bases; unmatched junction nucleotides: 7. Germline CDR1 and CDR2: MNHEY and SVGAGI. The CDR3 DNA is TGTGCCAGCGGTCGGGGGGGCCCTTACAATGAGCAGTTCTTC. Translated: CASGRGGPYNEQFF.

The V call is TRBV5-1, the J call TRBJ2-5; D possibly corresponds to TRBD1 (6 bases). The CDR3 length is 15 residues. Germline loops: CDR1 SGHRS, CDR2 YFSETQ. The V gene lost 0 bases and the J gene lost 5 bases, with 14 bases spanning the gap. Here the CDR3 DNA reads TGCGCCAGCAGCTTGGGGACAGCCCTATGGGAGACCCAGTACTTC. It translates to CASSLGTALWETQYF.

The chain is built from TRBV5-4 and TRBJ1-3; D not resolved. The CDR3 spans 13 residues. V lost 6 bases, J lost 4 bases, and 11 bases lay in between. Germline CDR1 is SGHNT and CDR2 is YYREEE (reference sequence). CDR3 loop: CASTGGSGNTIYF. CDR3 sequence (DNA): TGTGCCAGCACTGGAGGCTCCGGAAACACCATATATTTT.

The V and J genes are TRBV19 and TRBJ1-1; D unclear. This CDR3 spans 13 amino acids. V lost 2 bases, J lost 8 bases, and 12 bases lay in between. CDR1 and CDR2 (germline): LNHDA, SQIVND (reference sequence). CDR3 loop: CASSIIPRNEAFF. DNA of the CDR3: TGTGCCAGTAGTATAATTCCCAGAAACGAAGCTTTCTTT.

The chain has TRBV2 and TRBJ1-2; no definite D call. CDR1 is SNHLY and CDR2 is FYNNEI in the germline V gene. V was trimmed by 5 bases and J by 7 bases, leaving 11 bases between them. The CDR3 runs 12 residues. The CDR3 region is CASSRRNGGYTF. DNA for the CDR3: TGTGCCAGCAGTAGGAGAAATGGTGGCTACACCTTC. The full variable domain, its missing parts supplied by reference TRBV2 and TRBJ1-2, is EPEVTQTPSHQVTQMGQEVILRCVPISNHLYFYWYRQILGQKVEFLVSFYNNEISEKSEIFDDQFSVERPDGSNFTLKIRSTKLEDSAMYFCASSRRNGGYTFGSGTRLTVV.

V and J are TRBV11-2 and TRBJ1-3; D gene uncertain. This CDR3 contains 14 residues. CDR1 SGHAT and CDR2 FQNNGV come from the germline V gene. The V and J ends lost 3 bases and 0 bases respectively, with 6 bases between them. The CDR3 loop reads CASSFRHSGNTIYF. The CDR3 DNA sequence: TGTGCCAGCAGCTTCCGACACTCTGGAAACACCATATATTTT.

The chain uses TRBV6-5 and TRBJ2-1; no clear D gene. This CDR3 has 13 amino acids. The germline V gene encodes CDR1 MNHEY and CDR2 SVGAGI. With 9 bases removed from V and 2 bases from J, the gap between germline ends came to 11 bases. CDR3 sequence reads: CASRLDPYNEQFF. The CDR3 DNA follows: TGTGCCAGTAGGCTAGATCCCTACAATGAGCAGTTCTTC.

The genes are TRBV15 and TRBJ1-4, with 8 bases matching TRBD1. Germline trimming cut 0 bases from V and 10 bases from J; bases unmatched to any gene: 10. This CDR3 has 16 residues. Germline values: CDR1 LNHNV, CDR2 YYDKDF (reference sequence). The CDR3 is CATSRDVAGGGGKLFF. The DNA of the CDR3 is TGTGCCACCAGCAGAGATGTCGCAGGGGGCGGCGGAAAACTGTTTTTT.

J is TRBJ1-1 and V is TRBV2, with a possible D match to TRBD1 (5 bases). CDR3 length equals 16 residues. The germline V gene has CDR1 SNHLY and CDR2 FYNNEI. V gave up 6 bases and J gave up 1 base, with 18 bases separating them. The CDR3, as DNA: TGTGCCAGCAGCCCCCTTCCGGGACTAAGGAACACTGAAGCTTTCTTT. Protein: CASSPLPGLRNTEAFF.

J is TRBJ1-1 and V is TRBV19; D is perhaps TRBD1 (5 bases). The CDR3 is made up of 14 amino acids. V shed 4 bases and J shed 7 bases, with 16 bases lying between them. Germline V lookup: CDR1 LNHDA, CDR2 SQIVND (reference sequence). CDR3 region: CASSNRQPKSEAFF. DNA of the CDR3: TGTGCCAGTAGTAATAGACAGCCAAAGAGTGAAGCTTTCTTT.

The V gene is TRBV5-5, the J gene TRBJ1-4; 10 bases are a match to TRBD1. Germline V gives CDR1 SGHKS, CDR2 YYEKEE (reference sequence). The CDR3 has 14 amino acids. V lost 3 bases and J lost 7; bases outside the gene matches: 3. The CDR3 protein is CASSSDRGPEKLFF. As DNA, the CDR3 is TGTGCCAGCAGCTCCGACAGGGGGCCTGAAAAACTGTTTTTT.

The rearrangement joins TRBV28 to TRBJ1-2; D remains unclear. Per germline, CDR1 MDHEN and CDR2 SYDVKM. Trimming removed 8 bases from V and 3 bases from J, with 16 bases in between. The CDR3 contains 14 residues. CDR3 region: CASGSNLAYYGYTF. CDR3 DNA sequence: TGTGCCAGCGGATCCAATCTAGCATACTATGGCTACACCTTC.

This clone came up a few times. The chain employs TRBV6-6 and TRBJ2-1, with 7 bases fitting TRBD2. The CDR3 consists of 17 residues. In germline, CDR1 is MNHNY, CDR2 SVGAGI (reference sequence). The junction had 19 bases not matched to a gene; V was cut back by 6 bases and J by 8 bases. The CDR3, as DNA: TGTGCCAGCAGGCGATTACCCCCGGCGGGAGCGAGGGATGAGCAGTTCTTC. It translates to CASRRLPPAGARDEQFF.

The rearrangement uses TRBV28 and TRBJ2-6; 8 positions agree with TRBD1. The length of the CDR3 is 18 residues. Germline lookup yields CDR1 MDHEN and CDR2 SYDVKM. J was trimmed by 1 base and V by 7 bases; bases with no gene match: 12. Here the CDR3 reads CASTLSRRGHSGANVLTF. The CDR3 DNA reads TGTGCCAGCACCCTCTCCCGCAGGGGGCATTCTGGGGCCAACGTCCTGACTTTC.

The chain recombines TRBV7-6 with TRBJ2-1; 9 positions match TRBD1. The CDR3 extends over 15 amino acids. Losses at the gene ends were 5 bases for V and 2 bases for J; bases not matched to a gene: 4. The germline V gene encodes CDR1 SGHVS and CDR2 FNYEAQ. The CDR3 coding sequence is TGTGCCAGCAGCGGACAGGGGAGCCCCTACAATGAGCAGTTCTTC. As protein: CASSGQGSPYNEQFF.